This TCR beta chain was profiled in a study of beta chain features in type 1 diabetes. Whole-study context: No patient-donor differences in age, gender, total cells or subset yield.

The investigators reverse transcribed all of the isolated RNA, so they sequenced expressed TCRB transcripts. About 4 million reads was the average for naive, central memory and regulatory T cell samples. The method was immunoSEQ multiplex PCR; TCRdb's version includes in-frame clones alone and lacks a portion of them. The sample lists about 900,000 clones, roughly 17% occurring once. In this sample, this clone turned up a few times. Its antigen is not known. Study conclusions and caveats: Using cDNA template may skew counts toward highly expressing activated cells. The study found moderately but significantly shorter TCRB CDR3s in all four CD4+ subsets of Type 1 diabetes patients.

The TCR originated in a woman between 18 and 29 years old in good health. Sequenced material: naive CD4+ T cells from blood.

The CDR3 DNA sequence: TGTGCCAGCAGCCCAAGACTAGCGGGAGGGGAGACCCAGTACTTC. Protein product: CASSPRLAGGETQYF. The chain recombines TRBV7-2 with TRBJ2-5; 14 bases agree with TRBD2. Germline V gene sequence: CDR1 SGHTA, CDR2 FQGNSA. This CDR3 comprises 15 residues. V was clipped by 5 bases and J by 5 bases; unmatched bases: 4.